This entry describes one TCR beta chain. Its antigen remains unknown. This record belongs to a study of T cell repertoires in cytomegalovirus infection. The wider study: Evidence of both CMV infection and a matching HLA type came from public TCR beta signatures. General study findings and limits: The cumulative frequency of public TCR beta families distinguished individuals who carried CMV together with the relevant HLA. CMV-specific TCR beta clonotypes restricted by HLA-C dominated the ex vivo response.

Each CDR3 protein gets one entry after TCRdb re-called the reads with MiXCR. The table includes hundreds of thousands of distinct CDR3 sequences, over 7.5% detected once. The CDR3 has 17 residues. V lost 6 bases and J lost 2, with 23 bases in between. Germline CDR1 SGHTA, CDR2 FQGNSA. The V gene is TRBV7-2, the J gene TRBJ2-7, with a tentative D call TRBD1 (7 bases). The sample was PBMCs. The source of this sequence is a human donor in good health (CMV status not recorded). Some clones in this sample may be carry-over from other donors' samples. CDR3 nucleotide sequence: TGTGCCAGCAGTTCAGGGGGGACATGGCGGGCAACCTACGAGCAGTACTTC. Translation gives CASSSGGTWRATYEQYF.